These T cell receptor beta chains were read from a single sample in a study of CD8 T cells in ankylosing spondylitis. One entry per CDR3 protein results from TCRdb running MiXCR on the 5' RACE reads. The top ten clones hold 5.5% to 8% of a sample with 200,000 to 250,000 distinct CDR3 sequences, about 10% of them seen once. The sample was blood, either unsorted or a sorted T cell fraction (not recorded which). Receptors were obtained from a male donor with ankylosing spondylitis or in good health (not recorded which). Both conserved end residues are part of each CDR3. D genes are given only for firm matches. Size values are once, few and many counts, or a class for expanded clones, and some rows have none.

many	.	TRBV7-3	TRBJ2-2	TGTGCCAGCAGCGCCACCGGGACCGCGAACACCGGGGAGCTGTTTTTT	CASSATGTANTGELFF
many	.	TRBV2	TRBJ2-7	TGTGCCAGCAGGAAGGTCGCCTACGAGCAGTACTTC	CASRKVAYEQYF
many	.	TRBV12-3/TRBV12-4	TRBJ2-1	TGTGCCAGCAGTTTAGCGCCTGAGCAGTTCTTC	CASSLAPEQFF
many	.	TRBV20-1	TRBJ2-7	TGCAGTGCTAGTCGAAGGGGGAGCCAAAGCCCCTCCTACGAGCAGTACTTC	CSASRRGSQSPSYEQYF
many	.	TRBV12-3/TRBV12-4	TRBJ2-1	TGTGCCAGCAGTTTACGGGGGAGAGCCACTTACAATGAGCAGTTCTTC	CASSLRGRATYNEQFF
many	.	TRBV12-3/TRBV12-4	TRBJ2-3	TGTGCCAGCAGTCTGCGACAGAATACGCAGTATTTT	CASSLRQNTQYF
.	.	TRBV30	TRBJ2-2	TGTGCCTGGAGTGTAGGGGCGGGCCGCACCGGGGAGCTGTTTTTT	CAWSVGAGRTGELFF
.	.	TRBV28	TRBJ1-2	TGTGCCAGCAGTTTATCCGGACACAGTAGTTACTATGGCTACACCTTC	CASSLSGHSSYYGYTF
.	.	TRBV24-1	TRBJ2-1	TGTGCCACCAGTGATCCCCCGCCCTACAATGAGCAGTTCTTC	CATSDPPPYNEQFF
.	.	TRBV2	TRBJ2-3	TGTGCCAGCAGTGTCCGACATCCGATGGGGGCAGATACGCAGTATTTT	CASSVRHPMGADTQYF
.	.	TRBV23-1	TRBJ2-1	TGCGCCAGCGGGAGAGGGGACAATGAGCAGTTCTTC	CASGRGDNEQFF
many	.	TRBV14	TRBJ2-7	TGTGCCAGCAGCCAAAGTGGCGGATGGGGCGAGCAGTACTTC	CASSQSGGWGEQYF
.	.	TRBV5-4	TRBJ1-1	TGTGCCAGCAGCTTGACGTCGGTCACTGAAGCTTTCTTT	CASSLTSVTEAFF
many	TRBD1	TRBV5-6	TRBJ1-2	TGTGCCAGCAGCTCCAGGACAGGCCTTAGCAGCTACACCTTC	CASSSRTGLSSYTF
many	TRBD1	TRBV29-1	TRBJ1-1	TGCAGCGTATTACAGGGGACGAACACTGAAGCTTTCTTT	CSVLQGTNTEAFF
few	TRBD2	TRBV11-2	TRBJ2-1	TGTGCCAGCAGCTTAGTAGCTACTAGCGGGAGGAGCTACAATGAGCAGTTCTTC	CASSLVATSGRSYNEQFF
many	.	TRBV20-1	TRBJ2-3	TGCAGTGCTAGAAAACCGGGACCCTCGAGCACAGATACGCAGTATTTT	CSARKPGPSSTDTQYF
many	TRBD1	TRBV5-1	TRBJ1-5	TGCGCCAGCAGCGCGGACAGGGGTCAGCCCCAGCATTTT	CASSADRGQPQHF
many	.	TRBV5-1	TRBJ2-5	TGCGCCAGCAGCTTGGCACCGACCAGTGAAGAGACCCAGTACTTC	CASSLAPTSEETQYF
many	.	TRBV6-5	TRBJ1-5	TGTGCCAGCAGTTACGTTGGGGGGCAGAATCAGCCCCAGCATTTT	CASSYVGGQNQPQHF
many	.	TRBV28	TRBJ1-4	TGTGCCAGCAGTTTATCCGAGCTCGGGGAAAAACTGTTTTTT	CASSLSELGEKLFF
many	.	TRBV5-5	TRBJ2-1	TGTGCCAGCAGCTTGACCCCAGGGGCCTCCTACAATGAGCAGTTCTTC	CASSLTPGASYNEQFF
many	.	TRBV5-1	TRBJ2-3	TGCGCCAGCAGCTTGGGTCTAGAAGTGGATACGCAGTATTTT	CASSLGLEVDTQYF
many	.	TRBV7-9	TRBJ1-2	TGTGCCAGCATCAGCGGTGGGAGCTATGGCTACACCTTC	CASISGGSYGYTF
many	.	TRBV28	TRBJ1-5	TGTGCCAGCAGTCCTACTGAGGGCCGGCCTCCTAATCAGCCCCAGCATTTT	CASSPTEGRPPNQPQHF
many	.	TRBV7-2	TRBJ2-1	TGTGCCAGCAGTATTCAAGGAGGGCCTTTGTTTGACAATGAGCAGTTCTTC	CASSIQGGPLFDNEQFF